This TCR beta chain was observed in a study of cytomegalovirus exposure and HLA in healthy donors. On the study more broadly: Later, an analysis reported that the 120 or so validation repertoires had used the same platform as the approximately 720 first-cohort repertoires.

General study points: The authors enumerated roughly 160 TCR beta chains as linked to cytomegalovirus.

CDR3 length: 16 amino acids. V gave up 0 bases and J gave up 0 bases, with 9 bases separating them. CDR1 is LNHDA, CDR2 SQIVND, per germline (reference sequence). For this clone: Its antigen remains unknown.

Repertoires were generated with immunoSEQ multiplex PCR, while TCRdb's copy carries only in-frame clones and drops some. The table includes tens of thousands of clones, about 91% detected once. The receptor's source is a man aged 18 to 30 in good health and CMV-seronegative. The sample comprised PBMCs. The rearrangement joins TRBV19 to TRBJ2-1, with D unclear. CDR3 DNA: TGTGCCAGTAGTATAGATAGAGCGAGCTCCTACAATGAGCAGTTCTTC. It codes for CASSIDRASSYNEQFF.